This is a list of T cell receptor beta chains from one sample in a study of T cell repertoires in cytomegalovirus infection. TCRdb re-analysed the reads in MiXCR, keeping a single row per CDR3 protein. The sample records 900,000 to 950,000 distinct CDR3 sequences, roughly 30% being singletons. No antigen has been assigned to these receptors. Material: cultured CD8+ T cells from PBMCs, obtained from culture after CMV antigen stimulation. These receptors all come from a human donor in good health (CMV status not recorded). Some clones in this sample may be carry-over from other donors' samples. The CDR3 runs from the conserved cysteine through the conserved F or W. The D gene is left open where the match is weak. A row's size may be missing; if present it is once, few, many or a size class.

d_gene	len	j_gene	v_gene	abundance	CDR3nt	CDR3aa
-	15	TRBJ1-2	TRBV7-9	-	TGTGCCAGCAGCTTAGTTGGCAGGGGTAACTATGGCTACACCTTC	CASSLVGRGNYGYTF
-	11	TRBJ1-2	TRBV12-3/TRBV12-4	few	TGTGCCAGCAGGGACGGTTCTGGCTACACCTTC	CASRDGSGYTF
TRBD1	14	TRBJ2-7	TRBV7-9	many	TGTGCCAGCAGCCCGAGGGACAGGGGCTACGAGCAGTACTTC	CASSPRDRGYEQYF
TRBD1	16	TRBJ2-3	TRBV28	-	TGTGCCAGCAGTGCCACCCGACAGGGGGTAACAGATACGCAGTATTTT	CASSATRQGVTDTQYF
TRBD2	17	TRBJ2-3	TRBV10-3	-	TGTGCCATCAGTGAGTCGGACCCGACACGCGGGGGATTATCGCAGTATTTT	CAISESDPTRGGLSQYF
-	14	TRBJ1-2	TRBV12-3/TRBV12-4	few	TGTGCCAGCAGTTATCCAGAAGGTCACTATGGCTACACCTTC	CASSYPEGHYGYTF
-	14	TRBJ1-6	TRBV20-1	-	TGCAGTGCCCCCAGTGGAAGGGGCGAGTCACCCCTCCACTTT	CSAPSGRGESPLHF
-	18	TRBJ2-2	TRBV9	-	TGTGCCAGCAGCGTAGCTAAGGGGGGGGGCAGAAACACCGGGGAGCTGTTTTTT	CASSVAKGGGRNTGELFF
-	13	TRBJ1-5	TRBV6-6	few	TGTGCCAGCGCGAGCGGGGTGTTTCAGCCCCAGCATTTT	CASASGVFQPQHF
TRBD1	15	TRBJ2-1	TRBV11-3	few	TGTGCCAGCTCTGGGCCGGGACAGGGAGAGGATGAGCAGTTCTTC	CASSGPGQGEDEQFF
TRBD2	15	TRBJ2-1	TRBV6-2/TRBV6-3	few	TGTGCCAGCACCGAACTAGCGGGGGGCTACAATGAGCAGTTCTTC	CASTELAGGYNEQFF
-	14	TRBJ2-5	TRBV2	few	TGTGCCAGCAGTGAAAAGGCAGCCCAAGAGACCCAGTACTTC	CASSEKAAQETQYF
-	13	TRBJ1-2	TRBV7-6	few	TGTGCCAGCAGCAGGACAGTTTTGGAAGGCTACACCTTC	CASSRTVLEGYTF
-	15	TRBJ2-2	TRBV6-1	-	TGTGCCAGCAGCTCGGCACTAGCGAACACCGGGGAGCTGTTTTTT	CASSSALANTGELFF
-	16	TRBJ2-3	TRBV3-1	-	TGTGCCAGCAGCCAAGGCTTAGCGGCTAGCACAGATACGCAGTATTTT	CASSQGLAASTDTQYF